Detailed here is one T cell receptor (beta chain). As yet, its antigen is unknown. There are 11 residues in the CDR3. The germline V gene encodes CDR1 SQVTM and CDR2 ANQGSEA. V gave up 6 bases and J gave up 6 bases; unmatched junction bases: 1. This entry belongs to a study of CD8 T cells in ankylosing spondylitis. Study-level findings and limits: In ankylosing spondylitis blood, a motif of 7 to 9 highly homologous TCR beta variants appeared characteristic. Certain motif variants had earlier been reported in reactive arthritis synovial fluid and blood.

Quantitative 5'-RACE with molecular barcodes generated TCR beta libraries. TCRdb re-called the 5' RACE reads through MiXCR, storing one row per CDR3 protein. Among tens of thousands of distinct CDR3 sequences listed, about a sixth were seen once. J is TRBJ2-2 and V is TRBV29-1, with 7 bases matching TRBD2. Sequenced input: blood. The TCR sequence derives from a male donor with ankylosing spondylitis or in good health (not recorded which). The CDR3 region has the DNA TGCAGCGTGGGGGGGGCCGGGGAGCTGTTTTTT. Translated: CSVGGAGELFF.